This passage covers 27 T cell receptor beta chains from one sample sequenced in a study of blood T cell repertoires in COVID-19. The method was immunoSEQ multiplex PCR; TCRdb's version includes in-frame clones alone and lacks a portion of them. Among some 69,000 clones, about four fifths were seen once, and the ten largest hold 20% to 25%. Sequenced material: peripheral blood. These receptors all stem from a woman aged 70-85 years with acute or convalescent COVID-19.

This clone showed up just a few times. The chain has TRBV28 and TRBJ2-3; possible D gene TRBD1, 6 bases. The CDR3 runs to 14 residues. Deletions cut 0 bases from V and 6 bases from J, with 10 bases between. Germline-derived CDR1 and CDR2 are MDHEN and SYDVKM. Here the CDR3 reads CASSLWGAQDTQYF. CDR3 coding DNA: TGTGCCAGCAGTTTATGGGGGGCGCAGGATACGCAGTATTTT.

This sequence joins TRBV7-9 and TRBJ2-7; 9 bases are shared with TRBD1. The V gene's germline CDR1 is SEHNR and CDR2 FQNEAQ (reference sequence). With V trimmed by 2 bases and J by 3 bases, 5 bases remained unmatched. The CDR3 loop spans 15 amino acids. The CDR3 DNA reads TGTGCCAGCAGCTTACGACAGGGGGTTGGCTACGAGCAGTACTTC. Translating it yields CASSLRQGVGYEQYF.

This clone has just a few counts. This rearrangement joins TRBV29-1 to TRBJ2-4, with 10 bases aligning to TRBD1. The J segment lost 0 bases and the V segment lost 4 bases, leaving 3 bases of the junction unmatched. Germline lookup yields CDR1 SQVTM and CDR2 ANQGSEA. The CDR3 loop spans 15 amino acids. The CDR3 reads CSVVGQGVAKNIQYF. The CDR3, as DNA: TGCAGCGTTGTAGGACAGGGGGTAGCCAAAAACATTCAGTACTTC.

The chain links TRBV2 to TRBJ1-2; a weak D match, TRBD1 (5 bases). The CDR3 is made up of 15 amino acids. V lost 0 bases and J 10 bases, leaving 18 bases between the germline ends. CDR1 and CDR2 from the germline V gene are SNHLY and FYNNEI. The CDR3 nucleotides read TGTGCCAGCAGTGAAGCGCTCTCGGGCTCCAGGGCCTACACCTTC. It yields the protein CASSEALSGSRAYTF.

This clone has a handful of counts. The chain is built from TRBV11-3 and TRBJ2-3, with TRBD2 as a possible D gene (6 bases). Per the germline V gene, CDR1 is SGHNT and CDR2 is YENEEA. V was pared by 5 bases and J by 2 bases, with 20 bases between. The CDR3 is 17 residues long. CDR3: CASSQGRAGTATDTQYF. The CDR3 nucleotides read TGTGCCAGCAGCCAAGGCCGGGCGGGAACCGCCACAGATACGCAGTATTTT.

This rearrangement joins TRBV6-5 to TRBJ1-2, with 7 positions matching TRBD1. The CDR3 sequence is 16 residues long. Unmatched junction bases numbered 11, after V lost 0 bases and J lost 7 bases. Germline CDR1 reads MNHEY; CDR2 reads SVGAGI. The CDR3 here is CASSYSRGPSGLGYTF. The CDR3, as DNA: TGTGCCAGCAGTTACTCGAGGGGGCCGTCGGGTCTTGGCTACACCTTC.

CDR3: CASSPRDRGVGRPQHF. CDR3 nucleotide sequence: TGTGCCAGCAGTCCGAGGGACAGGGGGGTCGGACGGCCCCAGCATTTT. The chain joins TRBV27 to TRBJ1-5; TRBD1 aligns across 11 bases. V gave up 5 bases and J gave up 9 bases; unmatched junction bases: 12. CDR3 size: 16 residues. Germline V gene data show CDR1 as MNHEY and CDR2 as SMNVEV (reference sequence).

The chain couples TRBV11-3 to TRBJ2-7, with D possibly matching TRBD1 (5 bases). Deletions cut 4 bases from V and 2 bases from J, with 12 bases between. The CDR3 contains 14 residues. Germline V gene sequence: CDR1 SGHNT, CDR2 YENEEA. This CDR3 is CASSYETATYEQYF. The CDR3, as DNA: TGTGCCAGCAGCTACGAGACAGCAACCTACGAGCAGTACTTC.

This clone has a single count. The chain recombines TRBV3-1 (or the pseudogene TRBV3-2) with TRBJ1-3, with D hard to call. The germline V gene has CDR1 LGHDT and CDR2 YNNKEL (reference sequence). CDR3 length: 17 amino acids. The V gene lost 0 bases and the J gene lost 0 bases, with 12 bases spanning the gap. CDR3 DNA: TGTGCCAGCAGCCAAGATTGGGCCACCTCCTCTGGAAACACCATATATTTT. The encoded protein is CASSQDWATSSGNTIYF.

This chain connects TRBV3-1 (or the pseudogene TRBV3-2) to TRBJ2-1; D remains unclear. V was clipped by 1 base and J by 3 bases, with 7 bases between them. CDR1 and CDR2 (germline): LGHDT, YNNKEL (reference sequence). This CDR3 spans 14 amino acids. CDR3 coding DNA: TGTGCCAGCAGCCAAGCCCCGGGCTACAATGAGCAGTTCTTC. Amino acids: CASSQAPGYNEQFF.

This clone was recorded once. CDR3 protein: CASRGIRDRGLRDTQYF. The CDR3 nucleotides read TGTGCCAGTAGGGGTATCAGGGACAGGGGGCTGAGAGATACGCAGTATTTT. The V call is TRBV19, the J call TRBJ2-3; TRBD1 agrees at 12 bases. Trimming at V came to 6 bases and at J to 5 bases, leaving 12 bases not matched to a gene. Germline assignment: CDR1 LNHDA and CDR2 SQIVND (reference sequence). This CDR3 contains 17 residues.

This chain uses TRBV10-2 with TRBJ2-7; weak D call: TRBD1 (7 bases). CDR3 length: 13 residues. Per the germline V gene, CDR1 is WSHSY and CDR2 is SAAADI. V lost 0 bases to trimming and J lost 7 bases, with 10 bases between them. The CDR3 protein is CASSESPGGEQYF. The CDR3 DNA reads TGCGCCAGCAGTGAGTCCCCAGGGGGGGAGCAGTACTTC.

The chain carries TRBV5-1 and TRBJ2-7; 8 nucleotides match TRBD2. This CDR3 comprises 16 residues. The J segment lost 1 base and the V segment lost 4 bases, leaving 10 bases of the junction unmatched. CDR1 is SGHRS and CDR2 is YFSETQ in the germline V gene. The CDR3 nucleotides are TGCGCCAGCAGCGCTGACCGGAGCGGGAGTTCCTACGAGCAGTACTTC. As protein: CASSADRSGSSYEQYF.

The chain combines TRBV28 with TRBJ2-1, with 8 bases matching TRBD2. The V segment lost 6 bases and the J segment 7 bases; nucleotides outside the gene matches: 11. The CDR3 loop spans 15 amino acids. The germline gives CDR1 MDHEN, CDR2 SYDVKM. CDR3 DNA sequence: TGTGCCAGCAGAATAGCGGGAAAGGGTAGGAATGAGCAGTTCTTC. It codes for CASRIAGKGRNEQFF. The complete variable domain, with remaining parts taken from reference TRBV28 and TRBJ2-1, reads DVKVTQSSRYLVKRTGEKVFLECVQDMDHENMFWYRQDPGLGLRLIYFSYDVKMKEKGDIPEGYSVSREKKERFSLILESASTNQTSMYLCASRIAGKGRNEQFFGPGTRLTVL.

This clone was detected a few times. The chain recombines TRBV18 with TRBJ2-2; D perhaps matches TRBD2 (5 bases). Trimming left V 1 base short and J 6 bases short, with 12 bases between. Looked up from germline, CDR1 is KGHSH and CDR2 is LQKENI. CDR3 length: 15 amino acids. The CDR3 sequence is CASSPRPSRAGELFF. CDR3 nucleotides: TGTGCCAGCTCACCACGGCCTAGCAGAGCCGGGGAGCTGTTTTTT.

For the CDR3, the DNA is TGTGCCAGCAGCTTAGGGCTATTGGGTTCGAGGTATGGCTACACCTTC. It translates to CASSLGLLGSRYGYTF. This rearrangement joins TRBV13 to TRBJ1-2; unclear D gene. V was pared by 0 bases and J by 5 bases, with 16 bases between. Germline lookup yields CDR1 PRHDT and CDR2 FYEKMQ (reference sequence). This CDR3 spans 16 amino acids.

The chain is built from TRBV18 and TRBJ1-6, with 8 bases identical to TRBD1. J gave up 7 bases and V 1 base, and 9 bases lay outside the gene matches. The CDR3 extends over 17 amino acids. Looked up from germline, CDR1 is KGHSH and CDR2 is LQKENI. CDR3 protein: CASSPRVQGQENSPLHF. The CDR3, as DNA: TGTGCCAGCTCACCACGCGTGCAGGGACAGGAGAATTCACCCCTCCACTTT.

The rearrangement uses TRBV19 and TRBJ1-1; TRBD1 aligns across 9 bases. The germline V gene has CDR1 LNHDA and CDR2 SQIVND (reference sequence). The CDR3 loop spans 16 amino acids. V shed 7 bases, J shed 5 bases, and the junction held 14 bases outside the gene matches. Here the CDR3 reads CASTFPGRTGVTEAFF. The CDR3 DNA sequence: TGTGCCAGTACCTTTCCAGGACGGACAGGGGTAACTGAAGCTTTCTTT.

The J gene is TRBJ2-1, the V gene TRBV6-5; D remains ambiguous. Germline CDR1 MNHEY, CDR2 SVGAGI. V was shortened by 1 base and J by 8 bases, with 9 bases between the two germline ends. The CDR3 is 13 residues long. CDR3 sequence reads: CASSYFPRDEQFF. The CDR3 coding sequence is TGTGCCAGCAGTTACTTCCCGCGCGATGAGCAGTTCTTC.

The chain is built from TRBV9 and TRBJ1-6; TRBD1 matches at 7 bases. The junction had 8 bases not matched to a gene; V was cut back by 4 bases and J by 7 bases. This CDR3 comprises 15 residues. Germline V gives CDR1 SGDLS, CDR2 YYNGEE. CDR3 in DNA: TGTGCCAGCAGCAAACTCAGGGGGGACAATTCACCCCTCCACTTT. It yields the protein CASSKLRGDNSPLHF.

The chain uses TRBV30 and TRBJ1-1, with D unclear. This CDR3 comprises 14 residues. V was cut by 4 bases and J by 11 bases, with 23 bases left in between. CDR1 is GTSNPN and CDR2 is SVGIG in the germline V gene (reference sequence). The CDR3 protein is CAWTRGLGGIWAFF. The CDR3 region has the DNA TGTGCCTGGACCCGGGGATTAGGAGGTATCTGGGCTTTCTTT.

This clone is a singleton in its sample. The chain couples TRBV6-5 to TRBJ2-7, with 10 bases lining up with TRBD1. The germline V gene has CDR1 MNHEY and CDR2 SVGAGI. This CDR3 spans 14 amino acids. With V trimmed by 6 bases and J by 5 bases, 7 bases remained unmatched. The CDR3 nucleotides read TGTGCCAGCAGCCGGGACAGGGGTGTTCACGAGCAGTACTTC. Its translation: CASSRDRGVHEQYF.

The chain uses TRBV5-4 and TRBJ2-7, with 13 bases aligning to TRBD2. The V gene's germline CDR1 is SGHNT and CDR2 YYREEE (reference sequence). Trimming removed 2 bases from V and 5 bases from J; junction bases left unmatched: 4. The length of the CDR3 is 15 residues. DNA of the CDR3: TGTGCCAGCAGCTTTCGGACTAGCGGGAGCCACGAGCAGTACTTC. As protein: CASSFRTSGSHEQYF. Combining the CDR3 with reference TRBV5-4 and TRBJ2-7 gives the whole variable domain ETGVTQSPTHLIKTRGQQVTLRCSSQSGHNTVSWYQQALGQGPQFIFQYYREEENGRGNFPPRFSGLQFPNYSSELNVNALELDDSALYLCASSFRTSGSHEQYFGPGTRLTVT.

The chain has TRBV18 and TRBJ2-1; 7 nucleotides line up with TRBD1. V dropped 5 bases and J dropped 0; count of bases not matched to a gene: 4. The CDR3 extends over 15 amino acids. Germline CDR1 is KGHSH and CDR2 is LQKENI. The CDR3 nucleotides read TGTGCCAGCTCAAGACAGGGCTACTCCTACAATGAGCAGTTCTTC. Protein product: CASSRQGYSYNEQFF.

This clone has just a few counts. V usage is TRBV19 and J usage is TRBJ1-2; D remains unclear. The germline V and J ends were trimmed by 2 bases and 2 bases, with 9 bases remaining between them. The CDR3 extends over 14 amino acids. Germline V gene sequence: CDR1 LNHDA, CDR2 SQIVND (reference sequence). This CDR3 is CASSINIRNYGYTF. The CDR3, as DNA: TGTGCCAGTAGTATAAACATCAGGAACTATGGCTACACCTTC.

The CDR3 nucleotides are TGTGCCAGCAGTTCCCCCTTAGGGGAACCCACTGAAGCTTTCTTT. Its translation is CASSSPLGEPTEAFF. The chain joins TRBV28 to TRBJ1-1, with D tentatively TRBD1 (5 bases). V was clipped by 4 bases and J by 4 bases, with 16 bases between them. The CDR3 runs to 15 residues. The germline V gene has CDR1 MDHEN and CDR2 SYDVKM.

This clone was seen a handful of times. CDR3 in amino acids: CASSVVPKNEQFF. For the CDR3, the DNA is TGTGCCAGCAGCGTAGTCCCTAAGAATGAGCAGTTCTTC. This chain links TRBV9 with TRBJ2-1; D is undetermined. The CDR3 sequence is 13 residues long. Germline V gives CDR1 SGDLS, CDR2 YYNGEE. With 0 bases removed from V and 7 bases from J, the gap between germline ends came to 8 bases.